This entry features one T cell receptor beta chain sequence. This clone turned up a few times. The target of this receptor is not known. No much larger clone is present one base from it, and per-base qualities are unavailable. This sample also contains other DNA sequences that code for the same CDR3. CDR1 and CDR2, looked up from the germline V gene (reference sequence), are SGHNT and YYREEE. The CDR3, cysteine through phenylalanine, is 15 amino acids long. The read is trimmed to its CDR3 DNA, 45 bases read in frame from base 1. At the junction V is shortened by 4 bases and J by 2 bases; bases outside the gene matches: 3. All of the isolated RNA was reverse transcribed with the High Capacity cDNA Reverse Transcription Kit, so expressed TCRB transcripts were sequenced. Deep immunoSEQ sequencing was applied to naive, central memory and regulatory T cell samples, giving an average of about 3.6 million total reads per sample. Sorted cells were lysed in RLT buffer, and RNA was extracted using DNase-treated RNeasy Micro or Mini kits according to cell number. To prevent cross-contamination, every cell subset was processed on its own, while patient and healthy donor samples were processed together. The immunoSEQ multiplex PCR was used to amplify TCRB sequences from cDNA, generating 87-bp fragments that spanned the CDR3 region. The amplicons were sequenced using the Illumina HiSeq platform. Regarding the original processing steps: PCR bias was corrected computationally using synthetic template baselines, and reads within Hamming distance 2 were collapsed, with unmergeable singletons discarded. Reads were aligned against IMGT to assign V, D and J genes, CDR3 length and insertions or deletions at six rearrangement sites. Within each subset, clonotype counts were normalized to sorted cell number, after which true diversity and Gini coefficients were computed with the tcR R package. The overlap coefficient, calculated on TCRB nucleotide sequences, was used to quantify repertoire sharing. Out-of-frame TCRB sequences from naive cells were analyzed as a proxy for the pre-selection repertoire. The table comes from immuneACCESS by way of TCRdb, which keeps in-frame sequences with V and J called. Part of the clones is missing from these tables; in studies checked, under half for an unresolved V gene and the rest for unknown reasons. That table furnishes V, J and clone size, whereas the DNA furnished D and trimming. In all, the sample holds 250,000 to 300,000 clones, and around 25% of those were seen once. 0.012% of the sample lies in the top ten.

This sample was taken from a study of beta chain features in type 1 diabetes (dated by TCRdb to the late 2010s). About the full investigation: Mean age, gender distribution, total cell number and subset yield were not different between patients and healthy donors. Regulatory and stem cell-like memory subsets were isolated from only 8 patients and roughly eight healthy donors, whereas naive and central memory subsets came from all 30 or so donors. Across all samples, 107,917,701 sorted cells were examined, and cell number per subset correlated strongly with RNA yield. In the study, TCRB repertoires of sorted circulating CD4+ T cell subsets from recently diagnosed type 1 diabetes patients were compared with those of matched healthy donors. The paper's findings and limits, for the study overall: In all four CD4+ subsets, TCRB CDR3 length was moderately but significantly shorter in type 1 diabetes patients. Shorter templates might have been favored by PCR, but patient and control samples were amplified and corrected together, so both groups would have been affected equally by any skew. Because small numbers of individuals were included in the HLA sub-analyses, any influence of HLA type on TCRB rearrangement was left unresolved. Because cDNA rather than genomic DNA was sequenced, highly expressing activated cells could have been over-represented, although no difference in activation and CD3 levels was found between groups. Patients with type 1 diabetes made fewer insertions and deleted more nucleotides at VDJ recombination sites, implying thymic rearrangement abnormalities. Naive, central memory and regulatory TCRB repertoires appeared to be more similar among patients than among healthy donors.

Each donor gave one peripheral blood draw, averaging approximately 120 mL, which was collected into heparinised tubes. A BD FACSAria II and a panel including CD45RO, CCR7, CD25, CD127, CD95 and CD27 were used to sort naive, central memory, regulatory and stem cell-like memory CD4+ T cells. Every sorted population had a purity above 98%. PBMCs were separated immediately by Lymphoprep density gradient centrifugation and were stained directly, without being cultured. So that batch effects would be minimized, each experiment stained and sorted samples in pairs, pairing one healthy donor with one patient.

The TCR was taken from a woman in her thirties with type 1 diabetes. Sequencing was carried out using naive CD4+ T cells from blood. The sample's cell subset or site, from its label and the paper: true naive CD4+ T cells. Recombination joined TRBV5-4 with TRBJ2-7; TRBD2 agrees with 13 junctional bases. The sequenced DNA is TGTGCCAGCAGCCTAGGGACTAGCGGGACCTACGAGCAGTACTTC. It specifies CASSLGTSGTYEQYF.